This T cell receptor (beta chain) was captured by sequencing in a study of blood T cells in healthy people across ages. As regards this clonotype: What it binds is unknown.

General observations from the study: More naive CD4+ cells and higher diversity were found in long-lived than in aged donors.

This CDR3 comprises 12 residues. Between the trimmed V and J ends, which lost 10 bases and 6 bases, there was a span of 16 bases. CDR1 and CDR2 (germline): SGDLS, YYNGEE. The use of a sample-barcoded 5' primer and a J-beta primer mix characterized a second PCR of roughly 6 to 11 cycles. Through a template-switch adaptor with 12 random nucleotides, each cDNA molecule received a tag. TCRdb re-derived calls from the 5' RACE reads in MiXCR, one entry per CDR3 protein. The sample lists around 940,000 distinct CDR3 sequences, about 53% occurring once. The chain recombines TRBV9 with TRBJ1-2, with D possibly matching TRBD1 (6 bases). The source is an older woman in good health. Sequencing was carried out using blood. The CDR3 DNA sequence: TGTGCCGGCAATACAGGGCGGGATGGCTACACCTTC. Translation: CAGNTGRDGYTF.